This passage covers 20 T cell receptor beta chains from one sample sequenced in a study of blood T cell repertoires in COVID-19 (dated by TCRdb to the early 2020s). The protocol used for the library was the immunoSEQ multiplex PCR assay. What TCRdb holds here is the immuneACCESS table cut down to in-frame rearrangements. Part of the clones is not present; checked against another copy, under half of the missing clones reflect an unresolved V gene, and the others are unexplained. The sample table contains 55,000 to 75,000 clones; only one count was recorded for about 80% of them. Around a sixth of the sample is held by the ten biggest clonotypes. Material: peripheral blood. The origin of the receptors is a man between 65 and 79 years old who had recovered from COVID-19.

The rearrangement links TRBV9 to TRBJ1-5; D perhaps matches TRBD1 (5 bases). The ends were cut back, 2 bases at V and 7 bases at J, with 10 bases in the middle. The CDR3 loop spans 13 amino acids. The germline V gene encodes CDR1 SGDLS and CDR2 YYNGEE. The CDR3 spells CASSVGLRQPQHF. The CDR3, as DNA: TGTGCCAGCAGCGTGGGGCTCAGGCAGCCCCAGCATTTT.

The chain joins TRBV7-9 to TRBJ1-6; D uncertain. CDR1 and CDR2 (germline): SEHNR, FQNEAQ (reference sequence). The CDR3 is 13 amino acids. Trimming left V 1 base short and J 7 bases short, with 5 bases between. The CDR3 spells CASSLEPNSPLHF. CDR3 bases: TGTGCCAGCAGCTTAGAGCCGAATTCACCCCTCCACTTT.

V usage is TRBV6-5 and J usage is TRBJ1-1, with D tentatively TRBD1 (6 bases). This CDR3 region has 11 residues. V was cut by 6 bases and J by 12 bases, with 14 bases left in between. Germline-derived CDR1 and CDR2 are MNHEY and SVGAGI. The DNA of the CDR3 is TGTGCCAGCAGCCCCGGGACATGGACTTTCTTT. It yields the protein CASSPGTWTFF.

This clone appeared a single time. This chain joins TRBV30 and TRBJ1-3; D remains ambiguous. The CDR3 has 14 amino acids. V was cut by 3 bases and J by 0 bases, with 9 bases left in between. Germline V gives CDR1 GTSNPN, CDR2 SVGIG (reference sequence). The CDR3 DNA reads TGTGCCTGGAGAGATAACACCTCTGGAAACACCATATATTTT. It yields the protein CAWRDNTSGNTIYF.

V gene TRBV19 combines with J gene TRBJ2-3, with D perhaps matching TRBD2 (5 bases). This CDR3 is 16 amino acids long. V lost 7 bases and J lost 6, with 23 bases in between. Germline assignment: CDR1 LNHDA and CDR2 SQIVND (reference sequence). DNA of the CDR3: TGTGCCAGTAAGGGAGACCAATCGACCGTATGGGATACGCAGTATTTT. Its translation: CASKGDQSTVWDTQYF.

The genes are TRBV13 and TRBJ2-3; 8 nucleotides align to TRBD1. The V gene's germline CDR1 is PRHDT and CDR2 FYEKMQ (reference sequence). The CDR3 spans 16 residues. After removal of 7 bases from V and 1 base from J, the junction contained 10 bases not matched to a gene. The CDR3 reads CASTYRSGQGTDTQYF. As DNA, the CDR3 is TGTGCCAGCACGTATCGGTCGGGACAGGGCACAGATACGCAGTATTTT.

The rearrangement links TRBV29-1 to TRBJ2-5; TRBD1 matches at 8 bases. CDR3 length: 13 residues. The germline CDR1 and CDR2 sequences are SQVTM and ANQGSEA. V lost 7 bases and J lost 1; bases outside the gene matches: 5. In nucleotides, the CDR3 is TGCAGCGCACTAGGACAGGGCCAAGAGACCCAGTACTTC. Translation gives CSALGQGQETQYF.

The rearrangement uses TRBV15 and TRBJ1-1, with D unclear. This CDR3 comprises 15 residues. Trimming removed 1 base at V and 1 base at J, with 10 bases between. Germline CDR1 LNHNV, CDR2 YYDKDF (reference sequence). CDR3 sequence (DNA): TGTGCCACCAGCAGAGTGAGGGTAAAGAACACTGAAGCTTTCTTT. Translation: CATSRVRVKNTEAFF.

This clone was detected only once. The chain has TRBV3-1 (or the pseudogene TRBV3-2) and TRBJ2-7, with 7 positions matching TRBD2. CDR1 LGHDT and CDR2 YNNKEL come from the germline V gene (reference sequence). The ends lost 0 bases at V and 1 base at J; junction bases unmatched: 9. The CDR3 totals 17 residues. The CDR3 nucleotides read TGTGCCAGCAGCCAAGATCGGTTGGCTAGCGGATCCTACGAGCAGTACTTC. Translation gives CASSQDRLASGSYEQYF.

The rearrangement joins TRBV12-3 or TRBV12-4 to TRBJ1-1; no clear D gene. The CDR3 is 12 residues long. The V end lost 6 bases, the J end lost 3 bases, and 8 bases lay between the germline ends. The CDR3 is CASSQTHTEAFF. CDR3 nucleotides: TGTGCCAGCAGCCAGACACACACTGAAGCTTTCTTT.

The V gene is TRBV7-9, the J gene TRBJ2-1, with 7 positions matching TRBD1. CDR1 is SEHNR, CDR2 FQNEAQ, per germline (reference sequence). V shed 4 bases and J 8 bases; nucleotides not matched to a gene: 11. The CDR3 contains 15 residues. Here the CDR3 reads CASSSLSYRGDEQFF. CDR3 nucleotide sequence: TGTGCCAGCAGCTCCCTTTCGTACAGGGGCGATGAGCAGTTCTTC.

This chain links TRBV9 with TRBJ2-2, with 7 bases aligning to TRBD1. The CDR3 spans 14 residues. Germline V gene lookup returns CDR1 SGDLS and CDR2 YYNGEE. V lost 0 bases, J lost 6 bases, and 2 bases stayed unmatched. The CDR3 sequence is CASSVAGTAGELFF. The DNA for the CDR3 is TGTGCCAGCAGCGTAGCTGGGACAGCCGGGGAGCTGTTTTTT.

This CDR3 reads CASSPSERAETQYF. As DNA, the CDR3 is TGTGCCAGCTCACCAAGCGAACGCGCGGAGACCCAGTACTTC. This chain connects TRBV18 to TRBJ2-5; no clear D gene. From germline, CDR1 is KGHSH and CDR2 LQKENI. This CDR3 has 14 amino acids. The V end was cut by 2 bases, the J end by 5 bases, with 12 bases between. Full variable domain (outside the CDR3, taken from reference TRBV18 and TRBJ2-5): NAGVMQNPRHLVRRRGQEARLRCSPMKGHSHVYWYRQLPEEGLKFMVYLQKENIIDESGMPKERFSAEFPKEGPSILRIQQVVRGDSAAYFCASSPSERAETQYFGPGTRLLVL.

This chain connects TRBV2 to TRBJ1-4; tentative D call: TRBD1 (5 bases). V gave up 6 bases and J gave up 5 bases, with 16 bases separating them. This CDR3 has 15 residues. The germline V gene has CDR1 SNHLY and CDR2 FYNNEI. The CDR3 region is CASRDSGTQNEKLFF. CDR3 nucleotide sequence: TGTGCCAGCAGGGACTCAGGGACTCAGAATGAAAAACTGTTTTTT.

This clone has only a few counts. CDR3 coding DNA: TGTGCCAGCAGCGTAAGGGCGGGAGCGTCAGATACGCAGTATTTT. Amino acid sequence: CASSVRAGASDTQYF. This rearrangement joins TRBV7-6 to TRBJ2-3; 7 nucleotides line up with TRBD2. The CDR3 runs 15 residues. CDR1 is SGHVS and CDR2 is FNYEAQ in the germline V gene. Germline trimming cut 5 bases from V and 4 bases from J; bases unmatched to any gene: 9.

J is TRBJ1-2 and V is TRBV7-2; D is perhaps TRBD1 (5 bases). The V and J ends lost 4 bases and 4 bases respectively, with 13 bases between them. Germline V gene data show CDR1 as SGHTA and CDR2 as FQGNSA. The CDR3 spans 14 residues. CDR3 loop: CASSYSRQIYGYTF. In DNA, the CDR3 is TGTGCCAGCAGCTACTCTCGACAGATCTATGGCTACACCTTC.

This clone occurred a few times. The genes are TRBV4-3 and TRBJ1-1; weak D call: TRBD1 (5 bases). Germline CDR1 is LGHNA and CDR2 is YSLEER. The germline V and J ends were trimmed by 0 bases and 5 bases, with 16 bases remaining between them. There are 16 residues in the CDR3. As DNA, the CDR3 is TGCGCCAGCAGCCAAGATTTTAGGGGAAGTTGGACTGAAGCTTTCTTT. Its protein is CASSQDFRGSWTEAFF.

The chain uses TRBV6-5 and TRBJ2-7, with D tentatively TRBD2 (5 bases). This CDR3 contains 13 residues. Germline loops: CDR1 MNHEY, CDR2 SVGAGI. V lost 6 bases to trimming and J lost 5 bases, with 14 bases between them. CDR3 bases: TGTGCCAGCAGCCGGGGTGGCAGTGACGAGCAGTACTTC. This translates into CASSRGGSDEQYF.

The J gene is TRBJ2-2, the V gene TRBV11-2; TRBD2 matches 16 bases. The CDR3 covers 17 residues. The V segment lost 5 bases and the J segment 8 bases; nucleotides outside the gene matches: 8. Germline V lookup: CDR1 SGHAT, CDR2 FQNNGV. CDR3 sequence reads: CASSPQPGLAGGGELFF. The CDR3 DNA sequence: TGTGCCAGCAGCCCTCAACCGGGACTAGCGGGAGGGGGGGAGCTGTTTTTT.

The gene calls are TRBV19 and TRBJ2-5; D is possibly TRBD1 (6 bases). The CDR3 sequence is 14 residues long. V dropped 1 base and J dropped 6 bases, with 12 bases sitting between them. In germline, CDR1 is LNHDA, CDR2 SQIVND (reference sequence). CDR3 nucleotide sequence: TGTGCCAGTAGTATAGGACACCAGGGGAAGACCCAGTACTTC. It encodes CASSIGHQGKTQYF. The full variable domain, with the rest looked up from reference TRBV19 and TRBJ2-5, is DGGITQSPKYLFRKEGQNVTLSCEQNLNHDAMYWYRQDPGQGLRLIYYSQIVNDFQKGDIAEGYSVSREKKESFPLTVTSAQKNPTAFYLCASSIGHQGKTQYFGPGTRLLVL.